Presented here are 3 T cell receptor beta chains from one specimen sequenced in a study of T cell responses to AZD1222 COVID-19 vaccine. This table comes from immunoSEQ multiplex PCR, and its TCRdb copy is limited to in-frame clones, with some not included. The repertoire holds 250,000 to 300,000 clones, with almost 95% as singletons. Sequences were derived from peripheral blood, sampled 28 days after the second AZD1222 dose. These receptors all stem from an adult who received the AZD1222 COVID-19 vaccine.

The chain carries TRBV6-1 and TRBJ1-6; D not certain. Deletions cut 3 bases from V and 11 bases from J, with 11 bases between. This CDR3 spans 13 amino acids. Germline CDR1 MNHNS, CDR2 SASEGT. DNA of the CDR3: TGTGCCAGCAGTGACAGGCAAAGGACACCCCTCCACTTT. Amino acids: CASSDRQRTPLHF.

The chain joins TRBV27 to TRBJ2-1; tentative D call: TRBD2 (6 bases). The CDR3 is 13 residues long. Trimming shortened V by 7 bases and J by 6 bases, and 13 bases separated the two germline ends. Germline V lookup: CDR1 MNHEY, CDR2 SMNVEV (reference sequence). Here the CDR3 reads CASTRRASNEQFF. The CDR3, as DNA: TGTGCCAGCACCCGGAGGGCTAGCAATGAGCAGTTCTTC.

The chain combines TRBV2 with TRBJ1-5; 9 bases align to TRBD1. The CDR3 runs 14 residues. CDR1 SNHLY and CDR2 FYNNEI come from the germline V gene. V lost 6 bases, J lost 5 bases, and 5 bases stayed unmatched. The CDR3 nucleotides are TGTGCCAGCAGGGAGACAGGGGGTCATCAGCCCCAGCATTTT. The encoded protein is CASRETGGHQPQHF.